The rows below give T cell receptor beta chains drawn from one sample of a study of a mutant IDH1 vaccine in newly diagnosed glioma. Assay: immunoSEQ multiplex PCR; the TCRdb copy retains only in-frame clones and omits some. Of tens of thousands of clones listed, approximately 90% are singletons. Antigen specificity for these receptors is unknown. This specimen was PBMCs, taken from a glioma patient whose treatment included an IDH1 peptide vaccine. The source is a man in his forties with glioma. The CDR3 runs from the conserved cysteine through the conserved F or W. The D gene is left open where the match is weak. Not all rows give a size; the values are once, few, many and, for expanded clones, a class.

CDR3nt | CDR3aa | abundance | j_gene | v_gene | d_gene
TGTGCCAGCAGCCCTACTATTTCAGGGGGACTCTCTGGAAACACCATATATTTT | CASSPTISGGLSGNTIYF | NA | TRBJ1-3 | TRBV5-6 | TRBD1
TGTGCCAGCAGACCCCGGGGGGCGTCTCCTGAGGACTACGAGCAGTACTTC | CASRPRGASPEDYEQYF | NA | TRBJ2-7 | TRBV28 | NA
TGCGCCAGCAGCCAAGAAAGGGGCGGGGGGAGCACAGATACGCAGTATTTT | CASSQERGGGSTDTQYF | NA | TRBJ2-3 | TRBV4-1 | TRBD2
TGTGCCAGCAGCGGAGAGCCCACTGAAGCTTTCTTT | CASSGEPTEAFF | NA | TRBJ1-1 | TRBV21-1 | NA
TGCAGTGCTAGAAATCTGGGAAACCAGTACTTC | CSARNLGNQYF | NA | TRBJ2-5 | TRBV20-1 | NA
TGCGCCAGCACCCCGAATTGGGACGGCTATGGCTACACCTTC | CASTPNWDGYGYTF | once | TRBJ1-2 | TRBV5-1 | NA
TGTGCCAGTAGACAGGGGCAGAACACTGAAGCTTTCTTT | CASRQGQNTEAFF | few | TRBJ1-1 | TRBV2 | TRBD1
TGTGCCAGCAGTGCCTTGACAGGGACCCAAGAGACCCAGTACTTC | CASSALTGTQETQYF | NA | TRBJ2-5 | TRBV27 | TRBD1
TGCGCCAGCAGCCAAGAGCGTTGGGGGGACCGCTATGGCTACACCTTC | CASSQERWGDRYGYTF | NA | TRBJ1-2 | TRBV4-3 | NA
TGTGCCAGTAGCACGTTACAGGGAGGAGGTGAAAAACTGTTTTTT | CASSTLQGGGEKLFF | NA | TRBJ1-4 | TRBV19 | NA
TGCGCCAGCAGCCAAGATCCCGTGACTAGCGGGAAAGAGACCCAGTACTTC | CASSQDPVTSGKETQYF | NA | TRBJ2-5 | TRBV4-3 | TRBD2
TGTGCCAGCAGATTGGGACTAGCGGCAAACTACGAGCAGTACTTC | CASRLGLAANYEQYF | NA | TRBJ2-7 | TRBV5-4 | TRBD2
TGTGCCAGTTCTCTCCAGGCCGCGCCCCAGCATTTT | CASSLQAAPQHF | NA | TRBJ1-5 | TRBV19 | NA
TGTGCCAGCTCACTTCTCGGGTCGGAGGCTGAAGCTTTCTTT | CASSLLGSEAEAFF | NA | TRBJ1-1 | TRBV18 | NA
TGTGCCAGCAGACTCCCTCCCGGGACAGGCAATGAGCAGTTCTTC | CASRLPPGTGNEQFF | once | TRBJ2-1 | TRBV6-5 | TRBD1
TGTGCCAGCAGGCTATCACACCAGAATTCACCCCTCCACTTT | CASRLSHQNSPLHF | NA | TRBJ1-6 | TRBV6-5 | NA
TGCGCCAGCAGCTTGGCCACAAGGAACATTCAGTACTTC | CASSLATRNIQYF | NA | TRBJ2-4 | TRBV5-1 | NA
TGTGCCAGTCAGCCATCTGGGGTTCAGCCCCAGCATTTT | CASQPSGVQPQHF | few | TRBJ1-5 | TRBV19 | NA
TGTGCCAGTAGTACCAAAGGAGGGGGGCTCTACGAGCAGTACTTC | CASSTKGGGLYEQYF | NA | TRBJ2-7 | TRBV19 | NA
TGTGCCACCAGCAGAGCTGATGGGGAGCAGTTCTTC | CATSRADGEQFF | few | TRBJ2-1 | TRBV15 | NA
TGTGCCAGCAGCCTGGGACAGGGATTTTGGGCCCTCCACTTT | CASSLGQGFWALHF | NA | TRBJ1-6 | TRBV2 | TRBD1
TGTGCCAGTAGTATGCAGGGGAACTATGGCTACACCTTC | CASSMQGNYGYTF | NA | TRBJ1-2 | TRBV19 | NA
TGTGCCAGCAGTTCCCGCACACCCGCACCTGACACCATATATTTT | CASSSRTPAPDTIYF | NA | TRBJ1-3 | TRBV6-5 | NA
TGTGCCAGCAGTTACTCGACCGGGGGGAATTCACCCCTCCACTTT | CASSYSTGGNSPLHF | NA | TRBJ1-6 | TRBV6-6 | NA
TGTGCCAGAAGCTTGGCCGGGTGGGGCGGGGACAATGAGCAGTTCTTC | CARSLAGWGGDNEQFF | once | TRBJ2-1 | TRBV5-3 | NA
TGTGCCAGCAGCCAACCCGGACCCCCAACGAGCGAGCAGTACTTC | CASSQPGPPTSEQYF | NA | TRBJ2-7 | TRBV4-2 | NA
TGTGCCAGAAGCCCCGATGCTAGGAACTCTTATAGCAATCAGCCCCAGCATTTT | CARSPDARNSYSNQPQHF | NA | TRBJ1-5 | TRBV5-3 | NA
TGTGCCAGCGGTTACAATGAGCAGTTCTTC | CASGYNEQFF | NA | TRBJ2-1 | TRBV28 | NA
TGTGCCAGCAGTCGCACAGGGAGAGAGACCCAGTACTTC | CASSRTGRETQYF | NA | TRBJ2-5 | TRBV6-5 | NA
TGTGCCAGCAGCCGCCCCTCTCTTGAGGGGGCCAACTATGGCTACACCTTC | CASSRPSLEGANYGYTF | NA | TRBJ1-2 | TRBV11-2 | TRBD1
TGTGCCAGTAGTCACAATGGGGGGGCGAACACCGGGGAGCTGTTTTTT | CASSHNGGANTGELFF | NA | TRBJ2-2 | TRBV19 | TRBD2
TGTGCCAGCAGTAGGGGGACGAACACCGGGGAGCTGTTTTTT | CASSRGTNTGELFF | NA | TRBJ2-2 | TRBV6-4 | NA
TGTGCCAGCAGCTCAGGGGGCTGGAGCACAGATACGCAGTATTTT | CASSSGGWSTDTQYF | NA | TRBJ2-3 | TRBV11-3 | TRBD1
TGTGCCAGCAGCTTAGCGTTTTCGGTCACTGAAGCTTTCTTT | CASSLAFSVTEAFF | NA | TRBJ1-1 | TRBV7-2 | NA
TGTGCCAGTAGTATACTTTCGGGGGGGAGCAATCAGCCCCAGCATTTT | CASSILSGGSNQPQHF | once | TRBJ1-5 | TRBV19 | NA
TGTGCCAGCAGTTTAGAATATTTTTATTCACCCCTCCACTTT | CASSLEYFYSPLHF | NA | TRBJ1-6 | TRBV28 | NA
TGTGCCAGCAGCTTAAACCTCCAGGTCTCTGGAAACACCATATATTTT | CASSLNLQVSGNTIYF | few | TRBJ1-3 | TRBV7-8 | NA
TGTGCCAGCAGTGAAGCGCCGGGACAGAACTATGGCTACACCTTC | CASSEAPGQNYGYTF | NA | TRBJ1-2 | TRBV2 | TRBD1
TGTGCCAGCAGCCCGGGCAGGGGGACTAACTATGGCTACACCTTC | CASSPGRGTNYGYTF | NA | TRBJ1-2 | TRBV5-4 | TRBD1
TGTGCCAGCAGCGACAGGGGAATCGGTCAGCCCCAGCATTTT | CASSDRGIGQPQHF | NA | TRBJ1-5 | TRBV2 | TRBD1
TGTGCCAGCAGCCCCGGGACAGGGATACGAGAAAAACTGTTTTTT | CASSPGTGIREKLFF | NA | TRBJ1-4 | TRBV5-6 | TRBD1
TGTGCCAGCAGTTCGTCCGGGACGCAAGTAGAGACCCAGTACTTC | CASSSSGTQVETQYF | NA | TRBJ2-5 | TRBV28 | NA
TGTGCCAGCAGTTTGCACAGGGGAAGGGGTTGGAACACTGAAGCTTTCTTT | CASSLHRGRGWNTEAFF | NA | TRBJ1-1 | TRBV28 | TRBD1
TGTGCCAGCAGTTTAGACAGGGCCCTATATGGCTACACCTTC | CASSLDRALYGYTF | NA | TRBJ1-2 | TRBV28 | TRBD1
TGTGCCAGCAGCCGGGACAGGAGCACAGATACGCAGTATTTT | CASSRDRSTDTQYF | NA | TRBJ2-3 | TRBV2 | TRBD1
TGTGCCAGCAGCCAAAACTGGGCCATGAACACTGAAGCTTTCTTT | CASSQNWAMNTEAFF | once | TRBJ1-1 | TRBV4-2 | NA
TGTGCCAGTAGTATTATCGGAGAGGGGGGAACGACCGGGGAGCTGTTTTTT | CASSIIGEGGTTGELFF | NA | TRBJ2-2 | TRBV19 | NA
TGTGCCAGCAGTTACGATCCGAGGTCCTTTGGGACAGAGTCTACCTTC | CASSYDPRSFGTESTF | NA | TRBJ1-2 | TRBV6-5 | TRBD1
TGTGCCGGGGGACTAGCGGGAGCGACCTACAGTGAGCAGTTCTTC | CAGGLAGATYSEQFF | once | TRBJ2-1 | TRBV7-9 | TRBD2
TGTGCCAGCTCTTTCTCGACCGCAGAGAAAGAGACCCAGTACTTC | CASSFSTAEKETQYF | once | TRBJ2-5 | TRBV18 | NA